These 3 T cell receptor beta chains originate from one sample sequenced in a study of shared clonotypes between healthy human individuals. The assay was immunoSEQ multiplex PCR, and TCRdb's table has in-frame clones only and misses some. The data contain hundreds of thousands of clones, about 78% of them seen just once; the ten biggest clones take up approximately 2%. The sample was memory CD4+ T cells sorted from blood. As for subset: CD45RA-negative fraction. The receptors here all came from a woman under 40 in good health.

This clone has a handful of counts. CDR3 amino acids: CASSEYGGMNTEAFF. The CDR3 DNA is TGTGCCAGCAGTGAGTACGGGGGAATGAACACTGAAGCTTTCTTT. The chain carries TRBV6-1 and TRBJ1-1; possible D gene TRBD1, 5 bases. Trimming stripped 3 bases from V and 0 bases from J, with 11 bases between. The CDR3 is made up of 15 amino acids. From germline, CDR1 is MNHNS and CDR2 SASEGT.

The chain couples TRBV7-9 to TRBJ2-1, with 9 bases identical to TRBD1. The CDR3 extends over 16 amino acids. Trimming removed 4 bases from V and 4 bases from J; junction bases left unmatched: 8. CDR1 is SEHNR, CDR2 FQNEAQ, per germline (reference sequence). The CDR3 region has the DNA TGTGCCAGCAGCTGGGCCTCGGGACAGGGATACAATGAGCAGTTCTTC. Encoded protein: CASSWASGQGYNEQFF.

This clone was seen once. Other nucleotide sequences in the sample specify the same CDR3. The gene calls are TRBV6-5 and TRBJ2-7; 8 positions agree with TRBD1. Trimming took 2 bases from V and 5 from J; bases not matched to a gene: 11. Germline V gene lookup returns CDR1 MNHEY and CDR2 SVGAGI. This CDR3 is 16 amino acids long. In DNA form, the CDR3 reads TGTGCCAGCAGTTACGGGCTCGGGCAGGGGGCGAACGAGCAGTACTTC. Its translation is CASSYGLGQGANEQYF.